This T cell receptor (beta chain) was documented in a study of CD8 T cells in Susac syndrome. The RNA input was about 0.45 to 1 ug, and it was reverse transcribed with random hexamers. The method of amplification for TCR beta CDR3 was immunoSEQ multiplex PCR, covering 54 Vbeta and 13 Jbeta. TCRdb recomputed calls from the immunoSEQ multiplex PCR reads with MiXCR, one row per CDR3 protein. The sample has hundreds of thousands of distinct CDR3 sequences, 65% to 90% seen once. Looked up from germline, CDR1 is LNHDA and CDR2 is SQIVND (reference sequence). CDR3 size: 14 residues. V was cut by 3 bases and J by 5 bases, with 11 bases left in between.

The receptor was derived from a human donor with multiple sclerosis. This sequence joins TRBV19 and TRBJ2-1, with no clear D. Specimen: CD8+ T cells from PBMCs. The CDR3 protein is CASSIATPNNEQFF. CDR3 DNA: TGTGCCAGTAGTATCGCCACACCAAACAATGAGCAGTTCTTC.